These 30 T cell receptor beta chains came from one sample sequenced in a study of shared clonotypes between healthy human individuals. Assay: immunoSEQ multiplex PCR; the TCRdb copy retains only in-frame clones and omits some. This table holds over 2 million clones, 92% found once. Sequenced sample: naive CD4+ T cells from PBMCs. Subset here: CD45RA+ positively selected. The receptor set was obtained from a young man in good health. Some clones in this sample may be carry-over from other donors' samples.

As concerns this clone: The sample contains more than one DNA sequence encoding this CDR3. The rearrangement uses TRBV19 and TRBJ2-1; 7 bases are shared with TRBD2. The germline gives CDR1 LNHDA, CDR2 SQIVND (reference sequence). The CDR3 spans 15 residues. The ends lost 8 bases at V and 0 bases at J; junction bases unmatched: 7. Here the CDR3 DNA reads TGTGCCAGTGGGGCGGGGGTTAGCTCCTACAATGAGCAGTTCTTC. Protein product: CASGAGVSSYNEQFF.

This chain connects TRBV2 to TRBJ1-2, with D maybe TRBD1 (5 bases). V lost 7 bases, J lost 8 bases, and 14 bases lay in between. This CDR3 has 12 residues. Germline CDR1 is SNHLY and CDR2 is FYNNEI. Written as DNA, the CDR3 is TGTGCCAGCACTGCTGGCTGGGACGGCTACACCTTC. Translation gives CASTAGWDGYTF.

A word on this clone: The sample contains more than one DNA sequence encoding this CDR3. Written as DNA, the CDR3 is TGTGCCAGCAGCTTCAACAGGCAAGAGACCCAGTACTTC. Translation gives CASSFNRQETQYF. This sequence joins TRBV7-2 and TRBJ2-5, with D perhaps matching TRBD1 (5 bases). CDR3 length equals 13 residues. Germline V gene lookup returns CDR1 SGHTA and CDR2 FQGNSA. V lost 3 bases to trimming and J lost 2 bases, with 7 bases between them.

CDR3 nucleotide sequence: TGCGCCAGCAGCGTCAGGGACTCCCGGCGGACTGGGGCCAACGTCCTGACTTTC. This codes for CASSVRDSRRTGANVLTF. This sequence joins TRBV5-1 and TRBJ2-6, with D possibly TRBD2 on 6 matching bases. CDR3 length equals 18 residues. Trimming took 4 bases from V and 2 from J, leaving 19 bases between them. CDR1 SGHRS and CDR2 YFSETQ come from the germline V gene.

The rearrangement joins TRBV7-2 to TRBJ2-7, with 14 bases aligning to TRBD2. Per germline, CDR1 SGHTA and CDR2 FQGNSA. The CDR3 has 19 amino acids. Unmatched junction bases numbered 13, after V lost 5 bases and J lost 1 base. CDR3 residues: CASSLFGLAGGRVSYEQYF. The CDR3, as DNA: TGTGCCAGCAGCCTCTTTGGACTAGCGGGAGGCCGGGTTTCCTACGAGCAGTACTTC. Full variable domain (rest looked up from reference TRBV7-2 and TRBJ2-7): GAGVSQSPSNKVTEKGKDVELRCDPISGHTALYWYRQSLGQGLEFLIYFQGNSAPDKSGLPSDRFSAERTGGSVSTLTIQRTQQEDSAVYLCASSLFGLAGGRVSYEQYFGPGTRLTVT.

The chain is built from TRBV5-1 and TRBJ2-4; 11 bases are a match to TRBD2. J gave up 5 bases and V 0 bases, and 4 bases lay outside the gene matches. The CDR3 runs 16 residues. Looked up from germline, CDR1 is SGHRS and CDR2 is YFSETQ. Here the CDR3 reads CASSLAPGLAENIQYF. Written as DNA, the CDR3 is TGCGCCAGCAGCTTGGCCCCGGGACTAGCGGAAAACATTCAGTACTTC.

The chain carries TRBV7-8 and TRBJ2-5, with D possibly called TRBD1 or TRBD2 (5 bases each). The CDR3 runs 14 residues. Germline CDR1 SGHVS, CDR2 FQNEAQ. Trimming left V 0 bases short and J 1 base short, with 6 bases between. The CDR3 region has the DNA TGTGCCAGCAGCTTAGCGGGGACCCAAGAGACCCAGTACTTC. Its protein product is CASSLAGTQETQYF.

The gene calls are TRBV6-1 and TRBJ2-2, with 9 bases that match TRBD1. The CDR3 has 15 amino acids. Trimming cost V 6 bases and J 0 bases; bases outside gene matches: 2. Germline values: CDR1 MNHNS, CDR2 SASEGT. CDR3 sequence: CASSGDRANTGELFF. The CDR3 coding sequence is TGTGCCAGCAGCGGGGACAGGGCGAACACCGGGGAGCTGTTTTTT.

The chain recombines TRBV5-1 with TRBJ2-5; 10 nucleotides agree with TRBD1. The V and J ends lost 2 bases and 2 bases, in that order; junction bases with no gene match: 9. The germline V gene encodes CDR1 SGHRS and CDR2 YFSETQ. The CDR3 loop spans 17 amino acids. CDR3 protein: CASSFSGTGVGQETQYF. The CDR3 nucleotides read TGCGCCAGCAGCTTCTCAGGGACAGGGGTGGGACAAGAGACCCAGTACTTC. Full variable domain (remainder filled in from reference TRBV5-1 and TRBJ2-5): KAGVTQTPRYLIKTRGQQVTLSCSPISGHRSVSWYQQTPGQGLQFLFEYFSETQRNKGNFPGRFSGRQFSNSRSEMNVSTLELGDSALYLCASSFSGTGVGQETQYFGPGTRLLVL.

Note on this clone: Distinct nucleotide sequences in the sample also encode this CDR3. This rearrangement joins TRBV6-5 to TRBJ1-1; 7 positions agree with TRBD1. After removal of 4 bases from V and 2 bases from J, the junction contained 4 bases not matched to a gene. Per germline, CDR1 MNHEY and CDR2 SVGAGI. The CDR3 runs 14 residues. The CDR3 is CASSSRQGNTEAFF. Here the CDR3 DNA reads TGTGCCAGCAGTTCACGACAGGGTAACACTGAAGCTTTCTTT.

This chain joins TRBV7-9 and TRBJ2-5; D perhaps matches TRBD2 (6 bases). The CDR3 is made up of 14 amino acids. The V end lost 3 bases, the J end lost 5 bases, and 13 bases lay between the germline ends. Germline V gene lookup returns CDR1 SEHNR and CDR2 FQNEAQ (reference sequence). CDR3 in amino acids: CASSFGRQYETQYF. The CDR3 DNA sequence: TGTGCCAGCAGCTTTGGGAGGCAGTATGAGACCCAGTACTTC.

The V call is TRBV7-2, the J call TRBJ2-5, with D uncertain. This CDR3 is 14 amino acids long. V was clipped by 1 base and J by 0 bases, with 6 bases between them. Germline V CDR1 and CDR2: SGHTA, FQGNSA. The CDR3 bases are TGTGCCAGCAGCTTAGGGGCGCACCAAGAGACCCAGTACTTC. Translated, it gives CASSLGAHQETQYF.

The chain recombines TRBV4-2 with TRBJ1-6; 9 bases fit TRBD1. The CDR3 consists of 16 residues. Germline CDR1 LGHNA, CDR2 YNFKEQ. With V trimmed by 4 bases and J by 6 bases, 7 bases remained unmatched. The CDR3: CASSRSPGQGNSPLHF. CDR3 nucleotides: TGTGCCAGCAGCCGGTCACCGGGACAGGGTAATTCACCCCTCCACTTT.

This chain's CDR3 is CASSLGTSGSGRNIQYF. CDR3 nucleotides: TGTGCCAGCAGCTTAGGGACTAGCGGGAGTGGGAGGAACATTCAGTACTTC. This chain uses TRBV7-3 with TRBJ2-4, with TRBD2 matching 14 bases. The germline V gene has CDR1 SGHTA and CDR2 FQGTGA. CDR3 length equals 17 residues. V was clipped by 2 bases and J by 7 bases; unmatched bases: 7. The complete variable domain, with remaining parts taken from reference TRBV7-3 and TRBJ2-4, reads GAGVSQTPSNKVTEKGKYVELRCDPISGHTALYWYRQSLGQGPEFLIYFQGTGAADDSGLPNDRFFAVRPEGSVSTLKIQRTERGDSAVYLCASSLGTSGSGRNIQYFGAGTRLSVL.

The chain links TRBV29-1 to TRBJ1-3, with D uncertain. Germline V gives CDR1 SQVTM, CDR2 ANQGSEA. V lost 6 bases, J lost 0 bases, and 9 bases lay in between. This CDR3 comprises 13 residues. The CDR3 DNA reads TGCAGCGTCTTCCTGGGCTCTGGAAACACCATATATTTT. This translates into CSVFLGSGNTIYF.

In DNA form, the CDR3 reads TGTGCCAGCAGTAAGTCCTCCTCCACACCTGAAGCTTTCTTT. It translates to CASSKSSSTPEAFF. The rearrangement joins TRBV28 to TRBJ1-1; D ambiguous. Germline CDR1 reads MDHEN; CDR2 reads SYDVKM. V was clipped by 5 bases and J by 6 bases, with 16 bases between them. The CDR3 is 14 amino acids.

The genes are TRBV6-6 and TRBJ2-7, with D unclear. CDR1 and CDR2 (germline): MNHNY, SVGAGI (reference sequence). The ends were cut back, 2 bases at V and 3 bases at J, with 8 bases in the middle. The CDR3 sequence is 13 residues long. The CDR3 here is CASSYGQNYEQYF. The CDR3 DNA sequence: TGTGCCAGCAGTTACGGCCAGAACTACGAGCAGTACTTC.

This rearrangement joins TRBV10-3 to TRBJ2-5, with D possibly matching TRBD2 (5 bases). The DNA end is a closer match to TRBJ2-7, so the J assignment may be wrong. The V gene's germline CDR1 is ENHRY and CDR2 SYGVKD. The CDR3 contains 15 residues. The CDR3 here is CAISESFGSAYEQYF. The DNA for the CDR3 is TGTGCCATCAGTGAGTCCTTTGGTAGCGCCTACGAGCAGTACTTC.

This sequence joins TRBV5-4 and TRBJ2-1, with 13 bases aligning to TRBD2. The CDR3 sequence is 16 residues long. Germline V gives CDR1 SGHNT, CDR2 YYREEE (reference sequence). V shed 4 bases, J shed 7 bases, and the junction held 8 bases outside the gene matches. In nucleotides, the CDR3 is TGTGCCAGCAGCGAAACTAGCGGGAGGGCCTGGAATGAGCAGTTCTTC. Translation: CASSETSGRAWNEQFF. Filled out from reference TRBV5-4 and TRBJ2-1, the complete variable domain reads ETGVTQSPTHLIKTRGQQVTLRCSSQSGHNTVSWYQQALGQGPQFIFQYYREEENGRGNFPPRFSGLQFPNYSSELNVNALELDDSALYLCASSETSGRAWNEQFFGPGTRLTVL.

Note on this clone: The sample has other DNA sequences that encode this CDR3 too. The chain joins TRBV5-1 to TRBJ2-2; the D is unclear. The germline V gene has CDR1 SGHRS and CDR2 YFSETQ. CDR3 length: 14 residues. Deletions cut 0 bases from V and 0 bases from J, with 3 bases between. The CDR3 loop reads CASSLVANTGELFF. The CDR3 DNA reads TGCGCCAGCAGCTTGGTGGCGAACACCGGGGAGCTGTTTTTT.

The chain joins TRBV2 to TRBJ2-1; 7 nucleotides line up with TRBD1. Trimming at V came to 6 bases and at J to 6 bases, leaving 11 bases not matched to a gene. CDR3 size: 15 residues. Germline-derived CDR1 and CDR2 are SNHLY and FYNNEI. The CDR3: CASRTQQGLFNEQFF. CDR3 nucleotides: TGTGCCAGCAGAACCCAACAGGGGTTGTTCAATGAGCAGTTCTTC.

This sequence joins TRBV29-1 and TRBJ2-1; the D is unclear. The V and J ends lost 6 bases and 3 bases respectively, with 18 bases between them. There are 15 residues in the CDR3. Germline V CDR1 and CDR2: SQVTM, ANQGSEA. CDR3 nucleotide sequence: TGCAGCGTGGGTCTTGGCCGATCTATCTACAATGAGCAGTTCTTC. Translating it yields CSVGLGRSIYNEQFF.

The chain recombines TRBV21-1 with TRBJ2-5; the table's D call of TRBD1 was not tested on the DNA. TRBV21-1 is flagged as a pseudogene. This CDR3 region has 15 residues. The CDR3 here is CASSKGSWTVFPQYF. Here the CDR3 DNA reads TGTGCCAGCAGCAAAGGGTCGTGGACAGTTTTCCCCCAGTACTTC.

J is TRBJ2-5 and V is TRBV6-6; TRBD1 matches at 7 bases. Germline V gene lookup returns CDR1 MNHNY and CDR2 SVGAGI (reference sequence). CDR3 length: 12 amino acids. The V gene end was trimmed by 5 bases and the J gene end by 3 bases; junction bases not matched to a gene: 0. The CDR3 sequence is CASSDREETQYF. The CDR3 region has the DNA TGTGCCAGCAGTGACAGGGAAGAGACCCAGTACTTC.

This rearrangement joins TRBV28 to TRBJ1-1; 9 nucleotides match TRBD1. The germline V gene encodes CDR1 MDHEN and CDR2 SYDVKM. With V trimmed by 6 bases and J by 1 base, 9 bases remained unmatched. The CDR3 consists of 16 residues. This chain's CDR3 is CASRIIQGARNTEAFF. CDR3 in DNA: TGTGCCAGCAGGATAATACAGGGGGCGCGGAACACTGAAGCTTTCTTT.

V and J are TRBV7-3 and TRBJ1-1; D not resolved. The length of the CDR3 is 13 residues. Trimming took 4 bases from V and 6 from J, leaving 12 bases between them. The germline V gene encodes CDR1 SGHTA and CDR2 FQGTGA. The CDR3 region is CASSSTLEAEAFF. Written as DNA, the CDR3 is TGTGCCAGCAGCTCTACCCTTGAGGCTGAAGCTTTCTTT.

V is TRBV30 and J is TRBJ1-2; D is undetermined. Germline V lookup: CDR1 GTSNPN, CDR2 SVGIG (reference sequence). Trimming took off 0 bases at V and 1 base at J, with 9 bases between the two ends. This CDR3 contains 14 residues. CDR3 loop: CAWSVVSFNYGYTF. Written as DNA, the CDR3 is TGTGCCTGGAGTGTAGTCAGTTTTAACTATGGCTACACCTTC.

In nucleotides, the CDR3 is TGTGCCACCAGCAGAGGGAGTAGCTCCCCAGATACGCAGTATTTT. This sequence encodes CATSRGSSSPDTQYF. The chain carries TRBV15 and TRBJ2-3; D unclear. The CDR3 contains 15 residues. Germline V CDR1 and CDR2: LNHNV, YYDKDF (reference sequence). With 1 base removed from V and 4 bases from J, the gap between germline ends came to 12 bases.

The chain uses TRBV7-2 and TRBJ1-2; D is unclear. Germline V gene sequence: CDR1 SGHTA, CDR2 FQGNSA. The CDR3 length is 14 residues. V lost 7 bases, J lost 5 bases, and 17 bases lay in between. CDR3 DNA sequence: TGTGCCAGCACCCCCGGAGGGTTCCTTTATGGCTACACCTTC. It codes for CASTPGGFLYGYTF. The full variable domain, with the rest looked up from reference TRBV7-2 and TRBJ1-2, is GAGVSQSPSNKVTEKGKDVELRCDPISGHTALYWYRQSLGQGLEFLIYFQGNSAPDKSGLPSDRFSAERTGGSVSTLTIQRTQQEDSAVYLCASTPGGFLYGYTFGSGTRLTVV.

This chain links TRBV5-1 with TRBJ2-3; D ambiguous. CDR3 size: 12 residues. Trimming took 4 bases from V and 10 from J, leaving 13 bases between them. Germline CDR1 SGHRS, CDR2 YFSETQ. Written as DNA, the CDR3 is TGCGCCAGCAGCGGCAGCCTAGTGGCGCAGTATTTT. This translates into CASSGSLVAQYF. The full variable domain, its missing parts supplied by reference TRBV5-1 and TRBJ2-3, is KAGVTQTPRYLIKTRGQQVTLSCSPISGHRSVSWYQQTPGQGLQFLFEYFSETQRNKGNFPGRFSGRQFSNSRSEMNVSTLELGDSALYLCASSGSLVAQYFGPGTRLTVL.